This T cell receptor beta chain was recorded in a study of graft-versus-host responses after intestinal transplantation. Turning to the study itself: Once they had received anti-thymocyte globulin induction, all recipients took tacrolimus and steroids for approximately 3 years. Findings and caveats of the study: High graft-versus-host to host-versus-graft T cell clonal ratios marked allografts of patients with graft-donor macrochimerism. Ileal or blood samples showed some GvH clones first, and such clones were also found in recipient marrow.

This CDR3 has 14 amino acids. V lost 2 bases, J lost 3 bases, and 11 bases lay in between. CDR1 and CDR2 from the germline V gene are SGHAT and FQNNGV. Turning to this clone: Its specificity is unknown.

The assay was immunoSEQ multiplex PCR, and TCRdb's table has in-frame clones only and misses some. The sample holds more than 75,000 clones, 91% seen once. The clonotype was recovered from a human donor who was the organ donor for an intestinal transplant. The chain links TRBV11-2 to TRBJ2-7, with D possibly matching TRBD1 (5 bases). The sample was unstimulated CD4+ T cells sorted from spleen or lymph node cells, taken before transplant. Here the CDR3 DNA reads TGTGCCAGCAGCTTACGCGTACAGGACTACGAGCAGTACTTC. Amino acid sequence: CASSLRVQDYEQYF.